The sequence of this T cell receptor (beta chain) was determined in a study of T cells in Graves' hyperthyroidism and ophthalmopathy. Study-level points and caveats: Separation of ophthalmopathy from stable hyperthyroidism was achieved by a 13 V-J model. Blood also carried most thyroid clonotypes expanded above 0.001. Ophthalmopathy onset followed model prediction by a median about six months.

RNA transcripts were the template for amplifying TCR beta CDR3 regions. HTBI primers drove first-round RT-PCR of the TCR CDR3. TCRdb fed the multiplex PCR reads into MiXCR, producing one record per CDR3 protein. The repertoire consists of 450,000 to 700,000 distinct CDR3 sequences, with 40% to 55% occurring once and the leading ten covering more than 7.5%. If no ophthalmopathy progression occurred within 18 months, Graves' hyperthyroidism was stable. To note about this clonotype: Its specificity is not known. An end of the junction differs from the germline gene, which may be a read error.

The origin of this receptor is a woman in her late teens or twenties with Graves' hyperthyroidism. The sequenced material came from peripheral blood or thyroid tissue (not recorded which).

The CDR3 reads CASSLSVPGNTGELFF. The CDR3 coding sequence is TGCGCCAGCAGCCTCTCTGTCCCAGGGAACACCGGGGAGCTGTTTTTT. V usage is TRBV7-2 and J usage is TRBJ2-2, with D unclear. The V gene's germline CDR1 is SGHTA and CDR2 FQGNSA. The CDR3 consists of 16 residues.